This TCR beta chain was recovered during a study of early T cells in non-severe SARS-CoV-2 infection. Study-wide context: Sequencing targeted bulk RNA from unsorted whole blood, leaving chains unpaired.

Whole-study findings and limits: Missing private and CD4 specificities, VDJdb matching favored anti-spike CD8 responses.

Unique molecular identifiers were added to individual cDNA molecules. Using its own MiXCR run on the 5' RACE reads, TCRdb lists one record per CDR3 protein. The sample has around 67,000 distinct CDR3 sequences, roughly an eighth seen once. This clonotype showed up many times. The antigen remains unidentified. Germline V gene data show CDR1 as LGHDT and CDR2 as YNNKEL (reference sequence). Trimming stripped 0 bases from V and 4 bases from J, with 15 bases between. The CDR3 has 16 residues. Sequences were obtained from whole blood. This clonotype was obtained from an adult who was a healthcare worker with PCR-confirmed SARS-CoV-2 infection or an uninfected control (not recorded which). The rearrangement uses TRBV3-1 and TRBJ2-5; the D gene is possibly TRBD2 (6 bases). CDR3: CASSQDVGGVGETQYF. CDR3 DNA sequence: TGTGCCAGCAGCCAAGATGTGGGCGGGGTTGGAGAGACCCAGTACTTC.